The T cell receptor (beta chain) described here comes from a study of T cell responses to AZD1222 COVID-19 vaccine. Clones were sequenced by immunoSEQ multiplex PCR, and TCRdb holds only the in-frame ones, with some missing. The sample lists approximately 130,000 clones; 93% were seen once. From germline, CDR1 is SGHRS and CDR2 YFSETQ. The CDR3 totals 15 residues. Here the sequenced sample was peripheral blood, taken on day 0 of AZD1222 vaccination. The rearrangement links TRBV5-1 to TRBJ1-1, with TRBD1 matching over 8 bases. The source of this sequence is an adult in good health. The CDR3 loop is CASRGGGQVNTEAFF. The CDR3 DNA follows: TGCGCGTCACGGGGAGGGGGACAGGTGAACACTGAAGCTTTCTTT.